The 25 T cell receptor beta chains given below trace back to one sample, sequenced in a study of shared clonotypes between healthy human individuals. Here immunoSEQ multiplex PCR was the method, and the copy in TCRdb shows in-frame clones only, minus some. The sample consists of some 2 million clones, about 95% of them appearing once. It was CD45RO-negative cells, positively selected for CCR7, that made up naive CD8 cells, with terminally differentiated effector memory CD45RA+ cells excluded. What was sequenced was naive CD8+ T cells sorted from blood. All receptors come from a man younger than 30 in good health.

This rearrangement joins TRBV4-1 to TRBJ1-2, with D perhaps TRBD1 (6 bases). The CDR3 is 16 amino acids. CDR1 is MGHRA, CDR2 YSYEKL, per germline. V lost 0 bases and J 0 bases, leaving 11 bases between the germline ends. The CDR3 is CASSQDGWDTNYGYTF. CDR3 sequence (DNA): TGCGCCAGCAGCCAAGATGGGTGGGACACTAACTATGGCTACACCTTC.

The V gene is TRBV7-2, the J gene TRBJ2-1; possibly TRBD1 or TRBD2 for D (7 bases each). Trimming shortened V by 2 bases and J by 10 bases, and 18 bases separated the two germline ends. CDR3 size: 15 residues. Germline V lookup: CDR1 SGHTA, CDR2 FQGNSA. The CDR3 region is CASSLYQGGLWEQFF. The CDR3 bases are TGTGCCAGCAGCTTATATCAGGGGGGGCTTTGGGAGCAGTTCTTC.

This chain connects TRBV6-1 to TRBJ2-7; 7 bases are shared with TRBD2. Per germline, CDR1 MNHNS and CDR2 SASEGT. CDR3 length: 13 amino acids. V lost 7 bases, J lost 2 bases, and 5 bases stayed unmatched. The DNA of the CDR3 is TGTGCCAGCATCCCTCGGGGGGCCTACGAGCAGTACTTC. Encoded protein: CASIPRGAYEQYF.

The chain's CDR3 is CASSSLTGLYEQYF. The CDR3 DNA reads as TGTGCCAGCAGTTCCCTCACGGGTCTTTACGAGCAGTACTTC. J is TRBJ2-7 and V is TRBV27, with D unresolved. Germline V lookup: CDR1 MNHEY, CDR2 SMNVEV (reference sequence). With 4 bases removed from V and 4 bases from J, the gap between germline ends came to 14 bases. The CDR3 runs to 14 residues.

The chain uses TRBV10-1 and TRBJ2-1, with 7 bases aligning to TRBD2. Germline V gene data show CDR1 as WNHNN and CDR2 as SYGVQD (reference sequence). J gave up 3 bases and V 6 bases, and 5 bases lay outside the gene matches. The CDR3 consists of 14 residues. CDR3 DNA sequence: TGCGCCAGCAGAGGTGCGGGGGACTACAATGAGCAGTTCTTC. Translated, it gives CASRGAGDYNEQFF.

The chain recombines TRBV5-6 with TRBJ2-1, with 7 nucleotides matching TRBD2. Per the germline V gene, CDR1 is SGHDT and CDR2 is YYEEEE. The CDR3 runs to 13 residues. Losses at the gene ends were 0 bases for V and 9 bases for J; bases not matched to a gene: 3. The DNA of the CDR3 is TGTGCCAGCAGCTTGGGCGGGAGCACTGAGCAGTTCTTC. This translates into CASSLGGSTEQFF. The whole variable domain, remainder taken from reference TRBV5-6 and TRBJ2-1, is DAGVTQSPTHLIKTRGQQVTLRCSPKSGHDTVSWYQQALGQGPQFIFQYYEEEERQRGNFPDRFSGHQFPNYSSELNVNALLLGDSALYLCASSLGGSTEQFFGPGTRLTVL.

This clone was detected only once. The CDR3 DNA follows: TGTGCCAGCAGCCAGCCGGGACAGGGAGGGGAGACCCAGTACTTC. Translating gives CASSQPGQGGETQYF. V usage is TRBV14 and J usage is TRBJ2-5, with TRBD1 matching 9 bases. Per germline, CDR1 SGHDN and CDR2 FVKESK. This CDR3 is built from 15 residues. V shed 3 bases and J 5 bases; nucleotides not matched to a gene: 7.

This clone was found once. Other DNA sequences in this sample translate to the same CDR3. V is TRBV4-3 and J is TRBJ2-1, with 9 bases matching TRBD1. The trim removed 6 bases at V and 4 bases at J, leaving 7 bases unmatched. CDR1 LGHNA and CDR2 YSLEER come from the germline V gene. This CDR3 spans 15 amino acids. The CDR3 region is CASSPGTGSYNEQFF. The DNA of the CDR3 is TGCGCCAGCAGTCCCGGGACAGGGAGTTACAATGAGCAGTTCTTC.

The chain uses TRBV7-9 and TRBJ1-4; 7 nucleotides align to TRBD1. The CDR3 covers 14 residues. Germline V lookup: CDR1 SEHNR, CDR2 FQNEAQ (reference sequence). J lost 8 bases, V lost 2 bases, and 5 bases had no gene match. CDR3 amino acids: CASSLSGTEEKLFF. In nucleotides, the CDR3 is TGTGCCAGCAGCTTATCAGGGACAGAGGAAAAACTGTTTTTT.

This chain connects TRBV27 to TRBJ1-6; D gene uncertain. The CDR3 runs to 15 residues. Germline V lookup: CDR1 MNHEY, CDR2 SMNVEV (reference sequence). V was pared by 2 bases and J by 6 bases, with 11 bases between. For the CDR3, the DNA is TGTGCCAGCAGTTTAGGGTCGGGAGGTAATTCACCCCTCCACTTT. Translation gives CASSLGSGGNSPLHF.

The chain employs TRBV29-1 and TRBJ2-7; 11 bases align to TRBD1. The germline gives CDR1 SQVTM, CDR2 ANQGSEA. The ends lost 6 bases at V and 5 bases at J; junction bases unmatched: 3. The CDR3 sequence is 12 residues long. The CDR3, as DNA: TGCAGCGTGGGACAGGGGGTAGACGAGCAGTACTTC. It encodes CSVGQGVDEQYF.

The rearrangement uses TRBV6-5 and TRBJ1-5; the match to TRBD1 covers 7 bases. The germline gives CDR1 MNHEY, CDR2 SVGAGI. This CDR3 spans 15 amino acids. Trimming removed 6 bases from V and 7 bases from J; junction bases left unmatched: 12. The CDR3 sequence is CASSDDRGGAQPQHF. DNA for the CDR3: TGTGCCAGCAGCGACGATAGAGGGGGCGCGCAGCCCCAGCATTTT.

The chain joins TRBV7-9 to TRBJ2-7; D may be TRBD2 (5 bases). The CDR3 loop spans 14 amino acids. Trimming stripped 1 base from V and 4 bases from J, with 11 bases between. Per germline, CDR1 SEHNR and CDR2 FQNEAQ (reference sequence). The CDR3 coding sequence is TGTGCCAGCAGCTTAGACTCTCGGACTTACGAGCAGTACTTC. Amino acids: CASSLDSRTYEQYF.

V gene TRBV13 combines with J gene TRBJ2-5; the D gene is possibly TRBD1 (6 bases). The germline gives CDR1 PRHDT, CDR2 FYEKMQ (reference sequence). V lost 3 bases and J lost 2, with 13 bases in between. The CDR3 totals 15 residues. CDR3 bases: TGTGCCAGCAGCTTGAGACAGGCCAATCAAGAGACCCAGTACTTC. Translation: CASSLRQANQETQYF. The variable domain in full, completed from reference TRBV13 and TRBJ2-5, reads AAGVIQSPRHLIKEKRETATLKCYPIPRHDTVYWYQQGPGQDPQFLISFYEKMQSDKGSIPDRFSAQQFSDYHSELNMSSLELGDSALYFCASSLRQANQETQYFGPGTRLLVL.

Of note for this clone: Other DNA sequences in this specimen translate into the identical CDR3. J is TRBJ2-7 and V is TRBV9; 7 bases line up with TRBD2. From germline, CDR1 is SGDLS and CDR2 YYNGEE. The CDR3 totals 13 residues. Trimming took 2 bases from V and 6 from J; bases not matched to a gene: 5. The CDR3 here is CASSVGGSGEQYF. CDR3 DNA: TGTGCCAGCAGCGTTGGCGGGAGCGGCGAGCAGTACTTC.

The chain links TRBV7-2 to TRBJ2-3, with TRBD1 matching over 8 bases. The CDR3 is 15 amino acids. Trimming took 4 bases from V and 3 from J; bases not matched to a gene: 6. Germline CDR1 SGHTA, CDR2 FQGNSA. The CDR3 DNA is TGTGCCAGCAGCTCATCAGGGGGCCAGACAGATACGCAGTATTTT. It encodes CASSSSGGQTDTQYF.

The V gene is TRBV13, the J gene TRBJ2-7, with D tentatively TRBD1 (5 bases). The germline V and J ends were trimmed by 2 bases and 4 bases, with 12 bases remaining between them. This CDR3 spans 14 amino acids. Germline loops: CDR1 PRHDT, CDR2 FYEKMQ (reference sequence). CDR3 in amino acids: CASSLRTGVYEQYF. DNA for the CDR3: TGTGCCAGCAGCTTAAGAACAGGAGTGTACGAGCAGTACTTC.

The chain joins TRBV7-2 to TRBJ2-5; D call uncertain. Germline assignment: CDR1 SGHTA and CDR2 FQGNSA. This CDR3 is built from 9 residues. The V end was cut by 10 bases, the J end by 2 bases, with 2 bases between. CDR3 in DNA: TGTGCCACACAAGAGACCCAGTACTTC. It codes for CATQETQYF.

The J gene is TRBJ2-1, the V gene TRBV2, with TRBD1 matching over 8 bases. After removal of 8 bases from V and 1 base from J, the junction contained 10 bases not matched to a gene. The CDR3 spans 16 residues. Germline loops: CDR1 SNHLY, CDR2 FYNNEI. For the CDR3, the DNA is TGTGCCAGCGTCCCAGGGGGCCATAGTTCCTACAATGAGCAGTTCTTC. Residues: CASVPGGHSSYNEQFF.

This clone was seen a single time. V is TRBV7-9 and J is TRBJ2-1; D not resolved. This CDR3 has 15 amino acids. Germline loops: CDR1 SEHNR, CDR2 FQNEAQ (reference sequence). The V and J ends lost 6 bases and 9 bases respectively, with 21 bases between them. As DNA, the CDR3 is TGTGCCAGCAGTTCTCCGGGCCCCCTTAGTGGTGAGCAGTTCTTC. It is translated as CASSSPGPLSGEQFF.

The CDR3 spells CASSFLNVVGQGTQYF. DNA of the CDR3: TGTGCCAGCAGTTTTCTGAACGTTGTGGGGCAAGGTACCCAGTACTTC. The chain carries TRBV27 and TRBJ2-5; possibly TRBD1 for D (5 bases). The CDR3 sequence is 16 residues long. V dropped 3 bases and J dropped 8 bases, with 22 bases sitting between them. The germline V gene has CDR1 MNHEY and CDR2 SMNVEV (reference sequence).

CDR3 DNA: TGTGCCAGCAGTTCTCTTCGGGACAGTAATCAGCCCCAGCATTTT. It is translated as CASSSLRDSNQPQHF. The chain links TRBV6-1 to TRBJ1-5; TRBD1 matches 7 bases. The CDR3 contains 15 residues. Per the germline V gene, CDR1 is MNHNS and CDR2 is SASEGT. The junction had 8 bases not matched to a gene; V was cut back by 5 bases and J by 4 bases.

With regard to this clone: Other DNA sequences from this sample encode an identical CDR3 as well. V is TRBV4-3 and J is TRBJ2-7; 11 bases align to TRBD2. The CDR3 is 15 residues long. Germline lookup yields CDR1 LGHNA and CDR2 YSLEER. V shed 2 bases and J 0 bases; nucleotides not matched to a gene: 0. CDR3 region: CASSQLAGGSYEQYF. CDR3 bases: TGCGCCAGCAGCCAACTAGCGGGGGGCTCCTACGAGCAGTACTTC.

This clone appeared a single time. The chain links TRBV7-9 to TRBJ2-3; a possible D gene is TRBD1 (5 bases). V was trimmed by 4 bases and J by 0 bases, leaving 11 bases between them. Per germline, CDR1 SEHNR and CDR2 FQNEAQ (reference sequence). This CDR3 comprises 15 residues. This CDR3 is CASSYPTDSTDTQYF. The CDR3 region has the DNA TGTGCCAGCAGCTACCCGACAGATAGCACAGATACGCAGTATTTT.

This clone was recorded only once. V is TRBV4-3 and J is TRBJ2-3, with TRBD2 matching over 15 bases. Trimming removed 3 bases from V and 6 bases from J; junction bases left unmatched: 1. The CDR3 sequence is 15 residues long. The germline gives CDR1 LGHNA, CDR2 YSLEER. This chain's CDR3 is CASSHGLAGGDTQYF. The CDR3 region has the DNA TGCGCCAGCAGCCACGGACTAGCGGGAGGGGATACGCAGTATTTT.